The present entry profiles one T cell receptor beta chain with its context. Germline V CDR1 and CDR2: SGDLS, YYNGEE. V lost 2 bases and J lost 5, with 11 bases in between. The CDR3 extends over 13 amino acids. The table came from immunoSEQ multiplex PCR; TCRdb's copy has only in-frame clones and leaves some out. The data show fewer than 250,000 clones, over 75% seen once. This record comes from a study of cytomegalovirus exposure and HLA in healthy donors. The clonotype was recovered from a young woman in good health and CMV-seropositive. The sequenced sample was PBMCs. The genes are TRBV9 and TRBJ2-7, with D unclear. CDR3 protein: CASSVSARDEQYF. CDR3 nucleotide sequence: TGTGCCAGCAGCGTCTCAGCTAGAGACGAGCAGTACTTC.